The T cell receptor (beta chain) under discussion was sequenced for a study of T cells in women clearing cervical HPV infection. Study in general: Case blood was drawn when the lesion was first found; control blood after infection became undetectable.

Profiled with immunoSEQ multiplex PCR; TCRdb holds only in-frame clones, not every one. The sample includes 30,000 to 45,000 clones. Findings of the study overall: CIN3+ cases had significantly higher TCR repertoire richness than controls, but evenness did not differ.

In the case of this clone: Its antigen is undetermined. Compared with germline, one end of the junction differs, possibly owing to a read error.

This receptor was obtained from a woman between 18 and 69 years old with a cervical HPV16 infection that either progressed to CIN3+ or cleared (not recorded which). Sequencing input: blood buffy coat.

Here the CDR3 reads CASPPPAIPVGTQYF. The DNA read from the CDR3 is TGTGCCAGCCCACCTCCGGCCATTCCTGTAGGGACG. The V gene is TRBV18, the J gene TRBJ2-3; D not certain. The observed sequence ends 3 residues before the CDR3 terminus, with the missing tail filled in from the germline J gene. The CDR3 runs to 15 residues. Germline CDR1 KGHSH, CDR2 LQKENI.